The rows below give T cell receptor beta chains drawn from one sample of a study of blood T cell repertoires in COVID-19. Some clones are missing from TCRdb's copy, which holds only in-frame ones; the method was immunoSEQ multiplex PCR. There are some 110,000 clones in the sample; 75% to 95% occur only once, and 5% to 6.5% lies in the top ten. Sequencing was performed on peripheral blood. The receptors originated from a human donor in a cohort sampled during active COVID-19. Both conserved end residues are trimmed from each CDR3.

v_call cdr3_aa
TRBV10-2 ASSEPWDRATEAF
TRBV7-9 ASSLGIAATTDTQY
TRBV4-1 ASSLTTPGVGGLPLH
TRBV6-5 ASSPYRSTDTQY
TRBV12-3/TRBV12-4 ASRPPGGEAF
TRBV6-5 ASSPGEGLYGYT
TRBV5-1 ASSLVSRGSPLH
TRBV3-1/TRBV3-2 ASSQVGQQNYGYT
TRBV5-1 ASSFGGSSYNEQF
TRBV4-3 ASSQEGPGATYEQY
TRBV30 AWRLAGREETQY
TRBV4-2 ASSRAGELF
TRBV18 ASSRGIGLYEGDTEAF
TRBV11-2 ASSLVAVTGELF
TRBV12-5 ASGLASVNTEAF
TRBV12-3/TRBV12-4 ASRPTGTYEQY
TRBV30 AWSVLSPAGSTIY